The 8 T cell receptor beta chains reported below all come from one sample, sequenced in a study of T cell responses to AZD1222 COVID-19 vaccine. Assay used: immunoSEQ multiplex PCR; TCRdb lists only in-frame clones, some missing. The sample includes fewer than 200,000 clones, roughly 90% of them seen just once. This specimen was peripheral blood, taken 28 days after the second AZD1222 dose. All receptors come from an adult who received the AZD1222 COVID-19 vaccine.

The chain couples TRBV19 to TRBJ1-1, with D perhaps matching TRBD1 (5 bases). From germline, CDR1 is LNHDA and CDR2 SQIVND (reference sequence). This CDR3 is 14 amino acids long. Trimming removed 10 bases from V and 1 base from J, with 16 bases in between. This chain's CDR3 is CATSLGVRNTEAFF. CDR3 sequence (DNA): TGTGCCACGAGTCTGGGGGTGAGGAACACTGAAGCTTTCTTT.

The chain is built from TRBV11-2 and TRBJ2-7; 9 bases are a match to TRBD1. This CDR3 comprises 13 residues. V trimming: 6 bases; J trimming: 6 bases; junction bases outside the gene matches: 6. From germline, CDR1 is SGHAT and CDR2 FQNNGV. CDR3 amino acids: CASSFGTGIEQYF. The DNA of the CDR3 is TGTGCCAGCAGTTTTGGGACAGGGATCGAGCAGTACTTC.

V and J are TRBV6-5 and TRBJ1-2; a weak D match, TRBD1 (6 bases). Looked up from germline, CDR1 is MNHEY and CDR2 is SVGAGI. The CDR3 length is 14 residues. V dropped 2 bases and J dropped 8 bases, with 15 bases sitting between them. CDR3 region: CASSYSSGQTGYTF. DNA of the CDR3: TGTGCCAGCAGTTACAGCTCAGGACAGACCGGCTACACCTTC.

This chain joins TRBV5-1 and TRBJ2-5; weak D call: TRBD1 (6 bases). The CDR3 loop spans 13 amino acids. V lost 1 base and J lost 5, with 9 bases in between. Germline-derived CDR1 and CDR2 are SGHRS and YFSETQ. CDR3 amino acids: CASSLTGMETQYF. The CDR3, as DNA: TGCGCCAGCAGCTTGACAGGGATGGAGACCCAGTACTTC.

For the CDR3, the DNA is TGTGCCAGCAGTTATACTAGCGGGAGGTTGGTTGAGTTCTTC. Translating it yields CASSYTSGRLVEFF. This chain links TRBV6-2 or TRBV6-3 with TRBJ2-1; 12 nucleotides agree with TRBD2. CDR3 length equals 14 residues. After removal of 3 bases from V and 14 bases from J, the junction contained 8 bases not matched to a gene. Germline values: CDR1 MNHEY, CDR2 SVGEGT.

Only a few counts were recorded for this clone. V is TRBV27 and J is TRBJ1-6; tentatively, D is TRBD1 (5 bases). CDR1 is MNHEY, CDR2 SMNVEV, per germline (reference sequence). V was trimmed by 7 bases and J by 6 bases, leaving 16 bases between them. The length of the CDR3 is 15 residues. The CDR3 coding sequence is TGTGCCAGCACCTTTACTCAGGGAGGTAATTCACCCCTCCACTTT. This codes for CASTFTQGGNSPLHF.

This clone was observed a few times. The chain has TRBV29-1 and TRBJ1-2; no clear D gene. The V end lost 2 bases, the J end lost 8 bases, and 12 bases lay between the germline ends. The length of the CDR3 is 12 residues. Germline V gives CDR1 SQVTM, CDR2 ANQGSEA. This CDR3 is CSVELPNGGYTF. CDR3 coding DNA: TGCAGCGTTGAACTACCTAATGGGGGCTACACCTTC.

This chain uses TRBV3-1 (or the pseudogene TRBV3-2) with TRBJ2-7; D is perhaps TRBD2 (6 bases). V gave up 0 bases and J gave up 6 bases, with 12 bases separating them. In germline, CDR1 is LGHDT, CDR2 YNNKEL (reference sequence). The CDR3 is 14 residues long. The CDR3 spells CASSQDSTSCEQYF. In DNA, the CDR3 is TGTGCCAGCAGCCAAGACTCCACTAGCTGCGAGCAGTACTTC.